The 24 T cell receptor beta chains in this list originate from one sample, sequenced in a study of blood T cell repertoires in COVID-19. The method was immunoSEQ multiplex PCR; TCRdb's version includes in-frame clones alone and lacks a portion of them. This table holds about 210,000 clones, around 81% found once. Sequences were obtained from PBMCs or T cells enriched from blood (not recorded which). The receptor set was obtained from a woman between 45 and 60 years old with acute COVID-19.

The gene calls are TRBV27 and TRBJ1-6, with TRBD1 matching 8 bases. CDR3 size: 16 residues. Per germline, CDR1 MNHEY and CDR2 SMNVEV (reference sequence). V dropped 2 bases and J dropped 6; count of bases not matched to a gene: 6. Here the CDR3 DNA reads TGTGCCAGCAGTTTAAGGTGGGGACAGGTTAATTCACCCCTCCACTTT. Protein: CASSLRWGQVNSPLHF.

This clone was observed a handful of times. This chain joins TRBV6-2 or TRBV6-3 and TRBJ2-1; 10 bases agree with TRBD1. V shed 2 bases, J shed 7 bases, and the junction held 14 bases outside the gene matches. Germline-derived CDR1 and CDR2 are MNHEY and SVGEGT. The CDR3 spans 18 residues. CDR3 sequence: CASSYVEPGQGFRNEQFF. The CDR3 region has the DNA TGTGCCAGCAGTTACGTGGAACCGGGACAGGGGTTTAGGAATGAGCAGTTCTTC.

This clone was seen a few times. CDR3 coding DNA: TGTGCCAGCAGCCCCCGGCTGGGACAGGCTCCTCGCGGCGAGCAGTACTTC. Protein product: CASSPRLGQAPRGEQYF. J is TRBJ2-7 and V is TRBV7-9, with 8 bases lining up with TRBD1. J lost 6 bases, V lost 5 bases, and 18 bases had no gene match. The CDR3 runs 17 residues. Germline-derived CDR1 and CDR2 are SEHNR and FQNEAQ (reference sequence).

In DNA, the CDR3 is TGTGCCATCAGTGAGTCGCAGGGCTCCTACGAGCAGTACTTC. This translates into CAISESQGSYEQYF. This chain links TRBV10-3 with TRBJ2-7, with D perhaps matching TRBD1 (5 bases). Germline lookup yields CDR1 ENHRY and CDR2 SYGVKD. This CDR3 region has 14 residues. V lost 0 bases to trimming and J lost 0 bases, with 6 bases between them.

V gene TRBV4-1 combines with J gene TRBJ2-4; maybe TRBD1 (6 bases). Trimming pared 1 base from V and 7 bases from J, leaving 14 bases between. The CDR3 extends over 15 amino acids. CDR1 and CDR2 from the germline V gene are MGHRA and YSYEKL. CDR3 in DNA: TGCGCCAGCAGCCAAGTGGAACAGGGATGGAACATTCAGTACTTC. Translation gives CASSQVEQGWNIQYF.

This clone showed up just a few times. The CDR3 sequence is CASTLGRVTRRPLHF. DNA for the CDR3: TGTGCCAGCACCCTTGGGAGGGTCACTCGAAGACCCCTCCACTTT. This sequence joins TRBV6-1 and TRBJ1-6, with D hard to call. The CDR3 loop spans 15 amino acids. Germline assignment: CDR1 MNHNS and CDR2 SASEGT. Trimming removed 7 bases from V and 12 bases from J, with 22 bases in between.

This chain links TRBV7-9 with TRBJ2-5; maybe TRBD1 (5 bases). This CDR3 is built from 14 residues. V lost 5 bases and J 4 bases, leaving 14 bases between the germline ends. The germline CDR1 and CDR2 sequences are SEHNR and FQNEAQ (reference sequence). CDR3 nucleotides: TGTGCCAGCAGCCCGTCGACAGTAGCAGAGACCCAGTACTTC. This codes for CASSPSTVAETQYF.

The genes are TRBV28 and TRBJ1-1, with 7 positions matching TRBD1. CDR1 and CDR2 from the germline V gene are MDHEN and SYDVKM. This CDR3 region has 15 residues. Trimming at V came to 5 bases and at J to 5 bases, leaving 11 bases not matched to a gene. This chain's CDR3 is CASSPTGSRGTEAFF. The DNA for the CDR3 is TGTGCCAGCAGTCCGACAGGGTCCCGTGGGACTGAAGCTTTCTTT. Variable domain in full (rest from reference TRBV28 and TRBJ1-1): DVKVTQSSRYLVKRTGEKVFLECVQDMDHENMFWYRQDPGLGLRLIYFSYDVKMKEKGDIPEGYSVSREKKERFSLILESASTNQTSMYLCASSPTGSRGTEAFFGQGTRLTVV.

This clone was detected a few times. The chain joins TRBV4-1 to TRBJ1-4; D is ambiguous. CDR3 size: 15 residues. Germline V gene lookup returns CDR1 MGHRA and CDR2 YSYEKL. The V end was cut by 0 bases, the J end by 7 bases, with 12 bases between. The CDR3 here is CASSQDPGSFEKLFF. The CDR3 region has the DNA TGCGCCAGCAGCCAAGATCCGGGGAGTTTTGAAAAACTGTTTTTT.

The sample holds a few counts of this clone. The chain combines TRBV5-1 with TRBJ2-1, with no clear D. The CDR3 has 14 amino acids. Trimming removed 1 base at V and 6 bases at J, with 11 bases between. Germline CDR1 and CDR2: SGHRS and YFSETQ. CDR3 amino acids: CASSLFQAGNEQFF. Written as DNA, the CDR3 is TGCGCCAGCAGCTTGTTCCAGGCCGGCAATGAGCAGTTCTTC.

The chain carries TRBV27 and TRBJ1-5; no clear D. Trimming cost V 4 bases and J 2 bases, with 9 bases left between them. The CDR3 runs 14 residues. The germline V gene has CDR1 MNHEY and CDR2 SMNVEV (reference sequence). CDR3 loop: CASSYSAGNQPQHF. In nucleotides, the CDR3 is TGTGCCAGCAGTTATTCTGCGGGCAATCAGCCCCAGCATTTT.

The V and J genes are TRBV7-9 and TRBJ1-4; perhaps TRBD1 as D (6 bases). There are 14 residues in the CDR3. With 4 bases removed from V and 7 bases from J, the gap between germline ends came to 13 bases. Germline V CDR1 and CDR2: SEHNR, FQNEAQ (reference sequence). CDR3 in amino acids: CASSYRGGAEKLFF. The CDR3, as DNA: TGTGCCAGCAGCTACCGAGGGGGTGCTGAAAAACTGTTTTTT.

This clone was recorded a few times. The chain uses TRBV18 and TRBJ1-5; D is unclear. Per the germline V gene, CDR1 is KGHSH and CDR2 is LQKENI. Trimming removed 2 bases at V and 4 bases at J, with 6 bases between. The CDR3 contains 13 residues. This chain's CDR3 is CASSPEGNQPQHF. In DNA, the CDR3 is TGTGCCAGCTCACCAGAGGGAAATCAGCCCCAGCATTTT. Full variable domain (rest looked up from reference TRBV18 and TRBJ1-5): NAGVMQNPRHLVRRRGQEARLRCSPMKGHSHVYWYRQLPEEGLKFMVYLQKENIIDESGMPKERFSAEFPKEGPSILRIQQVVRGDSAAYFCASSPEGNQPQHFGDGTRLSIL.

The V call is TRBV19, the J call TRBJ1-5, with D possibly TRBD1 on 5 matching bases. V was trimmed by 4 bases and J by 0 bases, leaving 22 bases between them. CDR1 is LNHDA and CDR2 is SQIVND in the germline V gene (reference sequence). This CDR3 has 19 amino acids. The CDR3 DNA follows: TGTGCCAGTAGTAGAGCGTCTACAAACCTCAGGGTTAGCAATCAGCCCCAGCATTTT. This translates into CASSRASTNLRVSNQPQHF.

This chain connects TRBV7-8 to TRBJ2-3; 8 nucleotides agree with TRBD1. With 5 bases clipped from V and 2 bases from J, the junction kept 12 bases outside the gene matches. Germline V gives CDR1 SGHVS, CDR2 FQNEAQ. This CDR3 has 17 amino acids. The CDR3: CASSPPRTGRNTDTQYF. The CDR3 DNA reads as TGTGCCAGCAGCCCCCCCCGGACAGGGCGGAACACAGATACGCAGTATTTT. The full variable domain, in which reference TRBV7-8 and TRBJ2-3 provide the parts outside the CDR3, is GAGVSQSPRYKVAKRGQDVALRCDPISGHVSLFWYQQALGQGPEFLTYFQNEAQLDKSGLPSDRFFAERPEGSVSTLKIQRTQQEDSAVYLCASSPPRTGRNTDTQYFGPGTRLTVL.

The chain has TRBV5-1 and TRBJ2-3, with D tentatively TRBD1 (5 bases). The CDR3 covers 15 residues. In germline, CDR1 is SGHRS, CDR2 YFSETQ. With 0 bases removed from V and 1 base from J, the gap between germline ends came to 9 bases. The CDR3 region is CASSLVVRGTDTQYF. In DNA, the CDR3 is TGCGCCAGCAGCTTGGTAGTCAGGGGCACAGATACGCAGTATTTT.

This chain joins TRBV21-1 and TRBJ2-7; TRBD1, the D gene given by the table, was not confirmed from the DNA. TRBV21-1 is a recognized pseudogene. CDR3 length: 16 amino acids. The CDR3 DNA sequence: TGTGCCAGCAGCTCTCAGGGGGCCAGAGGTACCTACGAGCAGTACTTC. Its translation is CASSSQGARGTYEQYF.

V gene TRBV7-9 combines with J gene TRBJ1-4, with D possibly TRBD1 on 5 matching bases. The CDR3 consists of 17 residues. The V and J ends lost 2 bases and 5 bases respectively, with 18 bases between them. The germline V gene has CDR1 SEHNR and CDR2 FQNEAQ (reference sequence). The CDR3 here is CASSLWRGSGDNEKLFF. CDR3 coding DNA: TGTGCCAGCAGCTTATGGCGGGGTTCGGGGGACAATGAAAAACTGTTTTTT.

This clone occurred once. The rearrangement links TRBV7-2 to TRBJ2-3, with 8 bases that match TRBD2. CDR3 length equals 13 residues. Germline CDR1 and CDR2: SGHTA and FQGNSA. With 3 bases clipped from V and 4 bases from J, the junction kept 0 bases outside the gene matches. CDR3 sequence (DNA): TGTGCCAGCAGCTTGCGGGGGGCAGATACGCAGTATTTT. Its translation is CASSLRGADTQYF.

The V and J genes are TRBV10-3 and TRBJ2-3; unclear D gene. The CDR3 consists of 15 residues. Germline V gene data show CDR1 as ENHRY and CDR2 as SYGVKD. The V end was cut by 0 bases, the J end by 1 base, with 8 bases between. CDR3 in amino acids: CAISESPSGTDTQYF. CDR3 coding DNA: TGTGCCATCAGTGAGTCGCCCAGTGGCACAGATACGCAGTATTTT.

The DNA for the CDR3 is TGCAGCGTTGAACCAACGAACACCGGGGAGCTGTTTTTT. It specifies CSVEPTNTGELFF. The V call is TRBV29-1, the J call TRBJ2-2; D unclear. CDR3 length equals 13 residues. The germline CDR1 and CDR2 sequences are SQVTM and ANQGSEA. The V end lost 2 bases, the J end lost 0 bases, and 4 bases lay between the germline ends.

The chain combines TRBV11-3 with TRBJ1-4; D possibly corresponds to TRBD1 (6 bases). V lost 5 bases to trimming and J lost 3 bases, with 16 bases between them. Germline V gives CDR1 SGHNT, CDR2 YENEEA. This CDR3 is built from 16 residues. CDR3 sequence (DNA): TGTGCCAGCAGCCCTGGGCCTTGGGGGCCTAATGAAAAACTGTTTTTT. Residues: CASSPGPWGPNEKLFF.

In this sample, this clone turned up once. The chain uses TRBV6-1 and TRBJ2-5; TRBD1 matches 9 bases. The CDR3 length is 16 residues. Germline V gives CDR1 MNHNS, CDR2 SASEGT. The J segment lost 5 bases and the V segment lost 2 bases, leaving 9 bases of the junction unmatched. In nucleotides, the CDR3 is TGTGCCAGCAGTGAAATGATAGGACAGGGGTACGAGACCCAGTACTTC. The encoded protein is CASSEMIGQGYETQYF.

This rearrangement joins TRBV11-3 to TRBJ2-7; D is perhaps TRBD1 (5 bases). This CDR3 region has 16 residues. Trimming left V 0 bases short and J 3 bases short, with 15 bases between. Germline CDR1 is SGHNT and CDR2 is YENEEA. In nucleotides, the CDR3 is TGTGCCAGCAGCTTAGACAAGGGGCCGCCGAACTACGAGCAGTACTTC. It codes for CASSLDKGPPNYEQYF.